Presented here are 8 T cell receptor beta chains from one specimen sequenced in a study of T cell repertoires in cytomegalovirus infection. TCRdb re-called the reads through MiXCR, storing one row per CDR3 protein. The table shows fewer than 550,000 distinct CDR3 sequences, with more than 15% occurring only once. What was sequenced was CD8+ T cells from PBMCs. The receptors stem from a human donor in good health (CMV status not recorded). Some clones in this sample may be carry-over from other donors' samples.

V usage is TRBV4-2 and J usage is TRBJ2-7; 10 bases are a match to TRBD2. Germline V gene sequence: CDR1 LGHNA, CDR2 YNFKEQ. With 1 base clipped from V and 5 bases from J, the junction kept 8 bases outside the gene matches. The CDR3 sequence is 16 residues long. CDR3 sequence (DNA): TGTGCCAGCAGCCAAGCCCCTAGCGGGAGTGCCCACGAGCAGTACTTC. As protein: CASSQAPSGSAHEQYF.

This clonotype occurred a few times. The V call is TRBV7-9, the J call TRBJ2-7; possibly TRBD2 for D (7 bases). Germline V lookup: CDR1 SEHNR, CDR2 FQNEAQ (reference sequence). The CDR3 extends over 14 amino acids. The ends were cut back, 3 bases at V and 3 bases at J, with 12 bases in the middle. CDR3 in amino acids: CASSFPGGLYEQYF. CDR3 coding DNA: TGTGCCAGCAGCTTCCCGGGGGGCCTCTACGAGCAGTACTTC.

The chain recombines TRBV19 with TRBJ2-1; D might be TRBD1 (6 bases). V was trimmed by 7 bases and J by 5 bases, leaving 12 bases between them. The V gene's germline CDR1 is LNHDA and CDR2 SQIVND (reference sequence). The length of the CDR3 is 13 residues. DNA of the CDR3: TGTGCCAGTACAGGGGCAGGTGACAATGAGCAGTTCTTC. It codes for CASTGAGDNEQFF.

This clonotype has a handful of counts. The chain recombines TRBV27 with TRBJ2-6, with D perhaps being TRBD1 or TRBD2 (6 bases each). The ends were cut back, 7 bases at V and 0 bases at J, with 13 bases in the middle. The V gene's germline CDR1 is MNHEY and CDR2 SMNVEV (reference sequence). The CDR3 is made up of 16 amino acids. DNA for the CDR3: TGTGCCAGCACCAAGGGGGGCCTCTCTGGGGCCAACGTCCTGACTTTC. Its protein product is CASTKGGLSGANVLTF.

This clonotype was counted only a few times. This rearrangement joins TRBV6-5 to TRBJ1-6; D unclear. Germline V CDR1 and CDR2: MNHEY, SVGAGI. V lost 7 bases and J 7 bases, leaving 8 bases between the germline ends. CDR3 length: 12 residues. CDR3 region: CASTGSNSPLHF. The CDR3 DNA reads as TGTGCCAGCACCGGGAGCAATTCACCCCTCCACTTT.

This clonotype was seen repeatedly, ten times or more. The chain employs TRBV2 and TRBJ2-1; D uncertain. The CDR3 is made up of 12 amino acids. Trimming removed 6 bases from V and 1 base from J, with 4 bases in between. The germline gives CDR1 SNHLY, CDR2 FYNNEI. The CDR3 DNA reads as TGTGCCAGCAGCGGATCCTACAATGAGCAGTTCTTC. This translates into CASSGSYNEQFF.

This clonotype came up a few times. V usage is TRBV15 and J usage is TRBJ2-7; possibly TRBD1 or TRBD2 for D (5 bases each). The length of the CDR3 is 15 residues. Germline loops: CDR1 LNHNV, CDR2 YYDKDF (reference sequence). V lost 1 base to trimming and J lost 3 bases, with 13 bases between them. CDR3 sequence: CATSRVILGVYEQYF. For the CDR3, the DNA is TGTGCCACCAGCAGAGTCATCTTGGGGGTCTACGAGCAGTACTTC.

The chain joins TRBV20-1 to TRBJ2-5, with D perhaps being TRBD1 or TRBD2 (6 bases each). Germline V gene sequence: CDR1 DFQATT, CDR2 SNEGSKA (reference sequence). This CDR3 is 14 amino acids long. V was pared by 0 bases and J by 9 bases, with 17 bases between. The DNA for the CDR3 is TGCAGTGCTAGAGATGTCGGGGGCGGATTGGCCCAGTACTTC. Translated, it gives CSARDVGGGLAQYF.